What follows describes a single T cell receptor (beta chain). Recovered Cohort 3 donors showed two negative PCRs, clearance, or symptom resolution. The data were obtained in a study of blood T cell repertoires in COVID-19. CDR1 is MGHRA, CDR2 YSYEKL, per germline. The CDR3 contains 14 residues. Trimming shortened V by 1 base and J by 4 bases, and 11 bases separated the two germline ends. TCRdb's table, derived via immunoSEQ multiplex PCR, lists solely in-frame clones and lacks some. In the table there are about 200,000 clones, more than 65% of which are singletons. This sequence was found in a middle-aged man who had recovered from COVID-19. The sequenced sample consisted of PBMCs or T cells enriched from blood (not recorded which). The chain links TRBV4-1 to TRBJ2-7; D is undetermined. The CDR3 DNA is TGCGCCAGCAGCCAAGCCCCCCAGACTTACGAGCAGTACTTC. Amino acid sequence: CASSQAPQTYEQYF.